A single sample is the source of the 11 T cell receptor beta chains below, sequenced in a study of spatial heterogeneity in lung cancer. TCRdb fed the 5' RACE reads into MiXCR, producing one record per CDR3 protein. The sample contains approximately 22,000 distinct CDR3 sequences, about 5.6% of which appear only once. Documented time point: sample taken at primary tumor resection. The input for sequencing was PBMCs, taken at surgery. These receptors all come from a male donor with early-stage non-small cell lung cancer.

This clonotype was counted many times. The DNA for the CDR3 is TGTGCCAGCAGTGTAGAAGATACGCAGTATTTT. As protein: CASSVEDTQYF. This sequence joins TRBV2 and TRBJ2-3; D remains unclear. CDR1 and CDR2 (germline): SNHLY, FYNNEI. V lost 4 bases, J lost 5 bases, and 4 bases lay in between. The CDR3 has 11 residues. The variable domain in full, with the rest retrieved from reference TRBV2 and TRBJ2-3, is EPEVTQTPSHQVTQMGQEVILRCVPISNHLYFYWYRQILGQKVEFLVSFYNNEISEKSEIFDDQFSVERPDGSNFTLKIRSTKLEDSAMYFCASSVEDTQYFGPGTRLTVL.

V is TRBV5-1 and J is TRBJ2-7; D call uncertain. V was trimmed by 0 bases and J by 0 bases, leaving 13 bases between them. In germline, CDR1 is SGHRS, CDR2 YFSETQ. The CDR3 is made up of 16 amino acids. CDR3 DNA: TGCGCCAGCAGCTTGGCCCCGGCGACGGACTCCTACGAGCAGTACTTC. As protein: CASSLAPATDSYEQYF.

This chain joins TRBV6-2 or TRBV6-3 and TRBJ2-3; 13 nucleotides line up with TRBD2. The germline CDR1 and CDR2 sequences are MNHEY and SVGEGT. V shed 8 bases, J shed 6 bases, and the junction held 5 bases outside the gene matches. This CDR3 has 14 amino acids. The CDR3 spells CASRTSGRGDTQYF. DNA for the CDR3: TGTGCCAGCCGGACTAGCGGGAGAGGGGATACGCAGTATTTT.

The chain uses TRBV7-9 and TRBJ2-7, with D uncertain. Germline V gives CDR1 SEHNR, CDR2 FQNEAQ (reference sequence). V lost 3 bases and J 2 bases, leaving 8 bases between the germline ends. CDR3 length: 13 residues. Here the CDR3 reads CASSLKATYEQYF. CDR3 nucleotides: TGTGCCAGCAGCTTGAAGGCGACCTACGAGCAGTACTTC.

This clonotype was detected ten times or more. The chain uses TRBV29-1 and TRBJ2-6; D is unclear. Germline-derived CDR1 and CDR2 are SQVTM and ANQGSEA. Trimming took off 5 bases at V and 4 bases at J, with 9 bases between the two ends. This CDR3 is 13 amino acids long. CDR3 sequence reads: CSVQAPGANVLTF. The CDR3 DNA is TGCAGCGTTCAAGCTCCCGGGGCCAACGTCCTGACTTTC.

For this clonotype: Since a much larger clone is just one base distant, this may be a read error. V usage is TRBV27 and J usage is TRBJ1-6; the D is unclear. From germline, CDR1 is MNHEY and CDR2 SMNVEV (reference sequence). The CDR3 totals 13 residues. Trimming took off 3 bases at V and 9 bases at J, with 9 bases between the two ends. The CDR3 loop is CASSFREISPLHF. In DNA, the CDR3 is TGTGCCAGCAGTTTCCGTGAGATTTCACCCCTCCACTTT.

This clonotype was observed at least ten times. The CDR3 coding sequence is TGTGCCAGCAGCCCCCCAGGGCTTACTGAAGCTTTCTTT. Translation gives CASSPPGLTEAFF. The rearrangement uses TRBV3-1 and TRBJ1-1, with TRBD1 as a possible D gene (5 bases). This CDR3 comprises 13 residues. Deletions cut 4 bases from V and 5 bases from J, with 11 bases between. Looked up from germline, CDR1 is LGHDT and CDR2 is YNNKEL (reference sequence).

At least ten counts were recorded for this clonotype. CDR3 sequence (DNA): TGTGCCTGGGCTACAGGGAGCGGAGATAATTCACCCCTCCACTTT. Its protein is CAWATGSGDNSPLHF. The genes are TRBV30 and TRBJ1-6; D may be TRBD1 (6 bases). CDR1 is GTSNPN and CDR2 is SVGIG in the germline V gene (reference sequence). The CDR3 runs to 15 residues. V dropped 5 bases and J dropped 5 bases, with 16 bases sitting between them.

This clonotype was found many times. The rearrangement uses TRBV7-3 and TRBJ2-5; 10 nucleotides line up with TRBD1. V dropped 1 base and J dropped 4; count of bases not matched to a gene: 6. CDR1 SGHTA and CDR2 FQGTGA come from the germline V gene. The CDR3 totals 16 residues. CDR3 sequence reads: CASSLNPGQGRETQYF. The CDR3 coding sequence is TGTGCCAGCAGCTTAAACCCGGGACAGGGGAGAGAGACCCAGTACTTC.

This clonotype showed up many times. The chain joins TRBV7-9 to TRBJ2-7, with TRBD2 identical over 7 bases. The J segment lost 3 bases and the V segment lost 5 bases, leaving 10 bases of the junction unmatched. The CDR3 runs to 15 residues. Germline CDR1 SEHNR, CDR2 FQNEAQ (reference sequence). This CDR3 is CASSPRGGEGYEQYF. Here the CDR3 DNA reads TGTGCCAGCAGCCCTCGAGGTGGGGAGGGCTACGAGCAGTACTTC. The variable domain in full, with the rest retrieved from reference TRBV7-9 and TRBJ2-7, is DTGVSQNPRHKITKRGQNVTFRCDPISEHNRLYWYRQTLGQGPEFLTYFQNEAQLEKSRLLSDRFSAERPKGSFSTLEIQRTEQGDSAMYLCASSPRGGEGYEQYFGPGTRLTVT.

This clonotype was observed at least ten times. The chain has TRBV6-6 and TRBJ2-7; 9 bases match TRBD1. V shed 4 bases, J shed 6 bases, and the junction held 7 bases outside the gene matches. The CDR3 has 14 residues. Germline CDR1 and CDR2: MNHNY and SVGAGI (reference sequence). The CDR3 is CASSLGQGLREQYF. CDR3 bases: TGTGCCAGCAGTTTGGGACAGGGTCTTCGCGAGCAGTACTTC.